A selection of T cell receptor beta chains follows, all from one sample in a study of blood T cell repertoires in COVID-19. Only in-frame clones appear in the TCRdb table, and some are missing; sequencing was by immunoSEQ multiplex PCR. Here the sample spans about 350,000 clones, roughly 87% being singletons. The sequencing input was PBMCs or T cells enriched from blood (not recorded which). The receptors here all came from a woman aged 25 to 45 who had recovered from COVID-19. The CDR3 runs from the conserved cysteine through the conserved F or W. The D gene is left open where the match is weak. Expanded clones are given a class, and other clones once, few, many or no size at all.

V: TRBV5-6
J: TRBJ1-3
size: .
D: .
DNA: TGTGCCAGCAGCTTGGCGACCAGGGATAATGGAAACACCATATATTTT
CDR3: CASSLATRDNGNTIYF

V: TRBV7-2
J: TRBJ2-4
size: .
D: .
DNA: TGTGCCAGCAGCTTAGGACCGGACAGATCAAAAAACATTCAGTACTTC
CDR3: CASSLGPDRSKNIQYF

V: TRBV21-1
J: TRBJ2-1
size: .
D: .
DNA: TGTGCCAGCAGCAAGGTTGTACAGGGGAACAATGAGCAGTTCTTC
CDR3: CASSKVVQGNNEQFF

V: TRBV5-1
J: TRBJ1-1
size: .
D: TRBD1
DNA: TGCGCCAGCAGCTTTCAACAGGGGGCCAACACTGAAGCTTTCTTT
CDR3: CASSFQQGANTEAFF

V: TRBV7-7
J: TRBJ1-1
size: .
D: TRBD1
DNA: TGTGCTAGCAGCAAAGACAGGGACACTGAAGCTTTCTTT
CDR3: CASSKDRDTEAFF

V: TRBV25-1
J: TRBJ2-3
size: once
D: TRBD2
DNA: TGTGCCAGCAGTGATCCGCTAGCGGGGCACACAGATACGCAGTATTTT
CDR3: CASSDPLAGHTDTQYF

V: TRBV29-1
J: TRBJ2-7
size: .
D: TRBD2
DNA: TGCAGCGTGGCCGGGACTAGGTCCTACGAGCAGTACTTC
CDR3: CSVAGTRSYEQYF

V: TRBV5-1
J: TRBJ2-5
size: .
D: TRBD2
DNA: TGCGCCAGCAGCTTGATAGCGGGAAACCAAGAGACCCAGTACTTC
CDR3: CASSLIAGNQETQYF

V: TRBV5-4
J: TRBJ2-7
size: .
D: TRBD2
DNA: TGTGCCAGCAGCTTGCGTAGCGGGAGTTCCTACGAGCAGTACTTC
CDR3: CASSLRSGSSYEQYF

V: TRBV6-5
J: TRBJ2-5
size: .
D: .
DNA: TGTGCCAGCAGTCTAAATCAGGGAGGAGAGACCCAGTACTTC
CDR3: CASSLNQGGETQYF

V: TRBV19
J: TRBJ1-1
size: once
D: .
DNA: TGTGCCAGTAGTATAGTGAGGGTTGACACTGAAGCTTTCTTT
CDR3: CASSIVRVDTEAFF

V: TRBV29-1
J: TRBJ1-1
size: .
D: .
DNA: TGCAGCGCAGCACAGGGTACGAACACTGAAGCTTTCTTT
CDR3: CSAAQGTNTEAFF

V: TRBV7-9
J: TRBJ1-5
size: .
D: .
DNA: TGTGCCAGCAGCCCAGACGGGGTAAATCAGCCCCAGCATTTT
CDR3: CASSPDGVNQPQHF

V: TRBV10-2
J: TRBJ2-1
size: .
D: TRBD2
DNA: TGCGCCAGCAGTGCGGCGGGGGGAGTTAACAATGAGCAGTTCTTC
CDR3: CASSAAGGVNNEQFF

V: TRBV30
J: TRBJ1-1
size: .
D: .
DNA: TGTGCCTGGAGTGTGGCAGACAAAGCTTTCTTT
CDR3: CAWSVADKAFF

V: TRBV28
J: TRBJ1-1
size: once
D: .
DNA: TGTGCCAGCATCAACAGGTTGAACACTGAAGCTTTCTTT
CDR3: CASINRLNTEAFF

V: TRBV9
J: TRBJ1-3
size: once
D: TRBD1
DNA: TGTGCCAGCAGCAAGACAGGGGGGCCTGGAAACACCATATATTTT
CDR3: CASSKTGGPGNTIYF

V: TRBV5-1
J: TRBJ2-7
size: .
D: TRBD2
DNA: TGCGCCAGCAGCGGCGGACTAGCGGGACTTTCCTACGAGCAGTACTTC
CDR3: CASSGGLAGLSYEQYF

V: TRBV28
J: TRBJ1-3
size: .
D: .
DNA: TGTGCCAGCAGTTCAGCAGGCTCTGGAAACACCATATATTTT
CDR3: CASSSAGSGNTIYF

V: TRBV18
J: TRBJ1-4
size: .
D: TRBD1
DNA: TGTGCCAGCTCATTAGACAGGGCGTTGGAAAAACTGTTTTTT
CDR3: CASSLDRALEKLFF

V: TRBV2
J: TRBJ1-2
size: .
D: .
DNA: TGTGCCAGCAGTGACGGTCTGTCTAGCTATGGCTACACCTTC
CDR3: CASSDGLSSYGYTF